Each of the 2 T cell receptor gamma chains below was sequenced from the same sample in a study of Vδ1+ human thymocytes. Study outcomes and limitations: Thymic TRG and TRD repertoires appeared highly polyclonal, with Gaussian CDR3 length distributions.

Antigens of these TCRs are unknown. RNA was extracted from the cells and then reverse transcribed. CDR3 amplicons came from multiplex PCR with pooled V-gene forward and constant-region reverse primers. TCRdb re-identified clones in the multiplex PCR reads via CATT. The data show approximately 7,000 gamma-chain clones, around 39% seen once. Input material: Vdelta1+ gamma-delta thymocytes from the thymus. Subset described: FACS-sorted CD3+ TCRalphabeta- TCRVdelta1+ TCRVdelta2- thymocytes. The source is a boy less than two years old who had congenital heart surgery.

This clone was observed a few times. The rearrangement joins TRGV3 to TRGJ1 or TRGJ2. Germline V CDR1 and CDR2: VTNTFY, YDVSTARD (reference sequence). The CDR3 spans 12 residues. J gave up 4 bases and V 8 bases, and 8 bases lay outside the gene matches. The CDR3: CATLVKYYKKLF. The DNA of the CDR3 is TGTGCCACCTTGGTTAAATATTATAAGAAACTCTTT.

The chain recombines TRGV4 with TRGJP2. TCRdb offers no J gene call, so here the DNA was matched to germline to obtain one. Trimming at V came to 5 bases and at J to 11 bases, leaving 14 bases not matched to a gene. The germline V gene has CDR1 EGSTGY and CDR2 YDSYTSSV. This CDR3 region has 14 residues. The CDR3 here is CATWAIEGDWIKTF. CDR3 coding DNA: TGTGCCACCTGGGCCATTGAAGGGGACTGGATCAAGACGTTT.